This TCR beta chain was recovered during a study of Graves' ophthalmopathy and Graves' hyperthyroidism. Study-level points and caveats: In blood appeared most of the expanded thyroid clonotypes whose frequency exceeded 0.001.

In its sample, this clonotype was seen many times. The antigen remains undetermined. Ineligible for inclusion were patients with other autoimmune diseases, uncontrolled infections, pregnancy or lactation. Diagnosis used clinical symptoms, serum thyroxine, TRAb, thyroid ultrasound and orbital computed tomography. PBMCs originated in 7.5 to 10 ml of fresh peripheral blood. The study amplified TCR beta CDR3 regions using RNA transcripts. RT-PCR was first run with HTBI primers, then multiplex PCR in a second round. TCRdb recomputed calls from the multiplex PCR reads with MiXCR, one row per CDR3 protein. There are 620,000 or so distinct CDR3 sequences in the sample; about a fifth occur only once, and around 6.9% lies in the top ten. The CDR3 covers 16 residues. V lost 4 bases to trimming and J lost 5 bases; unmatched junction nucleotides: 6. Germline lookup yields CDR1 SGHRS and CDR2 YFSETQ.

This TCR came from a woman under 30 with stable Graves' hyperthyroidism. Some clones in this sample may be carry-over from other donors' samples. This chain uses TRBV5-1 with TRBJ1-6; 10 nucleotides align to TRBD1. The sample consisted of peripheral blood. The chain's CDR3 is CASSERQGANNSPLHF. The CDR3 DNA sequence: TGCGCCAGCAGCGAAAGACAGGGGGCGAATAATTCACCCCTCCACTTT.